Below, 28 T cell receptor beta chains from the same sample are listed, as sequenced in a study of T cell clones after liver transplantation. Libraries were prepared by immunoSEQ multiplex PCR; TCRdb keeps only in-frame clonotypes and omits some of them. The table records about 71,000 clones, roughly 80% of them present only once. The material was CD4+ T cells from blood, obtained 12 months after liver transplant. The receptors shown here come from a human patient who received a liver transplant. Some T cells may arise from the graft donor.

This chain links TRBV27 with TRBJ1-1; D gene uncertain. V was trimmed by 6 bases and J by 1 base, leaving 6 bases between them. The length of the CDR3 is 12 residues. Germline-derived CDR1 and CDR2 are MNHEY and SMNVEV (reference sequence). DNA for the CDR3: TGTGCCAGCAGGCGGCGGAACACTGAAGCTTTCTTT. The encoded protein is CASRRRNTEAFF.

The V and J genes are TRBV28 and TRBJ1-1, with D uncertain. This CDR3 spans 12 amino acids. Trimming left V 7 bases short and J 4 bases short, with 10 bases between. Germline V gene data show CDR1 as MDHEN and CDR2 as SYDVKM. The CDR3 loop is CASTLQTTEAFF. CDR3 DNA: TGTGCCAGCACCCTCCAGACCACTGAAGCTTTCTTT.

The chain uses TRBV30 and TRBJ2-6; a possible D gene is TRBD1 (6 bases). The V end lost 1 base, the J end lost 0 bases, and 16 bases lay between the germline ends. Germline V gene sequence: CDR1 GTSNPN, CDR2 SVGIG (reference sequence). The CDR3 is 18 residues long. The CDR3 loop reads CAWSGPGERSSGANVLTF. Here the CDR3 DNA reads TGTGCCTGGAGTGGCCCAGGGGAAAGGAGCTCTGGGGCCAACGTCCTGACTTTC. The variable domain in full, completed from reference TRBV30 and TRBJ2-6, reads SQTIHQWPATLVQPVGSPLSLECTVEGTSNPNLYWYRQAAGRGLQLLFYSVGIGQISSEVPQNLSASRPQDRQFILSSKKLLLSDSGFYLCAWSGPGERSSGANVLTFGAGSRLTVL.

CDR3 nucleotide sequence: TGTGCCAGCAGTTCACTACAGGCGGTCGGGGATCAGCCCCAGCATTTT. As protein: CASSSLQAVGDQPQHF. V gene TRBV28 combines with J gene TRBJ1-5, with a possible D match to TRBD1 (5 bases). There are 16 residues in the CDR3. CDR1 is MDHEN and CDR2 is SYDVKM in the germline V gene. V lost 4 bases and J lost 5, with 18 bases in between.

Notes on this clone: Other DNA sequences in this specimen translate into the identical CDR3. The chain recombines TRBV2 with TRBJ1-5; 7 nucleotides line up with TRBD1. Trimming cost V 6 bases and J 0 bases; bases outside gene matches: 11. Germline V gene data show CDR1 as SNHLY and CDR2 as FYNNEI. This CDR3 is built from 17 residues. The DNA for the CDR3 is TGTGCCAGCAGCTACCGGGACAGTAGGAATAGCAATCAGCCCCAGCATTTT. Translated: CASSYRDSRNSNQPQHF.

The chain joins TRBV28 to TRBJ1-4; D gene unclear. V lost 6 bases and J 8 bases, leaving 10 bases between the germline ends. The CDR3 totals 12 residues. From germline, CDR1 is MDHEN and CDR2 SYDVKM. CDR3 sequence: CASSRLGEKLFF. For the CDR3, the DNA is TGTGCCAGCAGCCGACTAGGCGAAAAACTGTTTTTT.

This clone was counted between two and nine times. CDR3 loop: CASSMTGAYTSTDTQYF. CDR3 DNA sequence: TGTGCCAGCAGTATGACAGGGGCGTACACTAGCACAGATACGCAGTATTTT. The chain carries TRBV28 and TRBJ2-3; 8 bases match TRBD1. Trimming removed 5 bases from V and 0 bases from J; junction bases left unmatched: 10. CDR1 and CDR2 from the germline V gene are MDHEN and SYDVKM. The CDR3 covers 17 residues. Using reference TRBV28 and TRBJ2-3 for the parts outside the CDR3, the full variable domain is DVKVTQSSRYLVKRTGEKVFLECVQDMDHENMFWYRQDPGLGLRLIYFSYDVKMKEKGDIPEGYSVSREKKERFSLILESASTNQTSMYLCASSMTGAYTSTDTQYFGPGTRLTVL.

The rearrangement uses TRBV2 and TRBJ2-7; tentatively, D is TRBD1 (5 bases). Trimming left V 8 bases short and J 1 base short, with 15 bases between. CDR3 length: 14 residues. CDR1 and CDR2 (germline): SNHLY, FYNNEI. CDR3 sequence (DNA): TGTGCCAGCCGAAGGACATCGGCGTCCTACGAGCAGTACTTC. This sequence encodes CASRRTSASYEQYF.

The chain joins TRBV5-1 to TRBJ1-4; 8 nucleotides align to TRBD1. CDR1 and CDR2 from the germline V gene are SGHRS and YFSETQ. V was pared by 4 bases and J by 11 bases, with 7 bases of the junction left unmatched. The CDR3 has 13 residues. For the CDR3, the DNA is TGCGCCAGCAGCACCGGACAGGGCGGGAAACTGTTTTTT. Protein sequence: CASSTGQGGKLFF.

The CDR3 spells CASSPLELSGNTIYF. In DNA, the CDR3 is TGTGCCAGCTCACCACTGGAACTCTCTGGAAACACCATATATTTT. The chain couples TRBV18 to TRBJ1-3; unclear D gene. The CDR3 covers 15 residues. The V end lost 1 base, the J end lost 0 bases, and 7 bases lay between the germline ends. Germline V lookup: CDR1 KGHSH, CDR2 LQKENI.

The chain recombines TRBV11-2 with TRBJ2-2; D is uncertain. Trimming cost V 5 bases and J 9 bases, with 10 bases left between them. Germline CDR1 and CDR2: SGHAT and FQNNGV. The CDR3 sequence is 12 residues long. The CDR3 region is CASSPLGRELFF. In nucleotides, the CDR3 is TGTGCCAGCAGCCCCCTGGGTCGGGAGCTGTTTTTT.

The chain links TRBV5-1 to TRBJ1-1; D remains unclear. The length of the CDR3 is 13 residues. V was clipped by 4 bases and J by 1 base, with 8 bases between them. Germline V lookup: CDR1 SGHRS, CDR2 YFSETQ. CDR3 amino acids: CASSRAPNTEAFF. The CDR3 bases are TGCGCCAGCAGCCGGGCACCGAACACTGAAGCTTTCTTT.

This clone was detected once. This sequence joins TRBV10-3 and TRBJ2-3, with 12 bases aligning to TRBD1. CDR3 size: 15 residues. CDR1 ENHRY and CDR2 SYGVKD come from the germline V gene. V trimming: 4 bases; J trimming: 5 bases; junction bases outside the gene matches: 4. The CDR3 protein is CAISGGQGALDTQYF. In nucleotides, the CDR3 is TGTGCCATCAGTGGGGGACAGGGGGCATTAGATACGCAGTATTTT.

This sequence joins TRBV28 and TRBJ2-4; perhaps D is TRBD1 or TRBD2 (5 bases each). Germline values: CDR1 MDHEN, CDR2 SYDVKM. This CDR3 contains 13 residues. The V end lost 10 bases, the J end lost 2 bases, and 12 bases lay between the germline ends. CDR3 protein: CAIRGVSKNIQYF. The CDR3 nucleotides are TGTGCCATCAGAGGGGTCTCCAAAAACATTCAGTACTTC.

The chain links TRBV4-3 to TRBJ2-5; D not certain. The CDR3 runs 14 residues. V dropped 1 base and J dropped 2 bases, with 8 bases sitting between them. Germline V gene data show CDR1 as LGHNA and CDR2 as YSLEER. Here the CDR3 DNA reads TGCGCCAGCAGCCAAGGGACCCCTCAAGAGACCCAGTACTTC. Translation gives CASSQGTPQETQYF.

The chain carries TRBV15 and TRBJ1-5; possibly TRBD1 for D (6 bases). The CDR3 has 13 residues. V lost 2 bases, J lost 15 bases, and 17 bases lay in between. Germline V gene data show CDR1 as LNHNV and CDR2 as YYDKDF (reference sequence). CDR3 bases: TGTGCCACCAGCAGAAGAGCAGGGGCGTCTAGGCATTTT. Amino acid sequence: CATSRRAGASRHF.

The gene calls are TRBV28 and TRBJ1-5; no reliable D call. The CDR3 totals 13 residues. Germline V gene data show CDR1 as MDHEN and CDR2 as SYDVKM. V lost 5 bases, J lost 6 bases, and 11 bases lay in between. The CDR3 reads CASSPPAGQPQHF. In DNA, the CDR3 is TGTGCCAGCAGTCCCCCGGCAGGTCAGCCCCAGCATTTT.

This clone was seen once. V and J are TRBV5-4 and TRBJ1-2; D is perhaps TRBD1 (5 bases). The CDR3 loop spans 13 amino acids. CDR1 and CDR2 from the germline V gene are SGHNT and YYREEE (reference sequence). V was pared by 4 bases and J by 4 bases, with 11 bases between. CDR3 nucleotides: TGTGCCAGCAGCAGGGACGGGTCCTATGGCTACACCTTC. Translation gives CASSRDGSYGYTF.

There are a few counts of this clone. This chain joins TRBV7-2 and TRBJ2-7, with D hard to call. The V gene lost 1 base and the J gene lost 4 bases, with 8 bases spanning the gap. The CDR3 totals 13 residues. Germline loops: CDR1 SGHTA, CDR2 FQGNSA. CDR3 sequence (DNA): TGTGCCAGCAGCTTAGAGTTGCAATACGAGCAGTACTTC. Amino acid sequence: CASSLELQYEQYF.

The chain couples TRBV28 to TRBJ1-2; D ambiguous. CDR3 length: 13 amino acids. The germline V gene has CDR1 MDHEN and CDR2 SYDVKM. Between the trimmed V and J ends, which lost 10 bases and 1 base, there was a span of 13 bases. CDR3 sequence: CATTRSSNYGYTF. In DNA form, the CDR3 reads TGTGCCACCACCCGTTCCAGTAACTATGGCTACACCTTC.

V is TRBV7-9 and J is TRBJ1-2; a weak D match, TRBD1 (5 bases). This CDR3 is built from 14 residues. The V end was cut by 6 bases, the J end by 5 bases, with 16 bases between. The germline V gene has CDR1 SEHNR and CDR2 FQNEAQ (reference sequence). The CDR3 sequence is CASSPGWRGYGYTF. The CDR3 DNA sequence: TGTGCCAGCAGTCCAGGGTGGCGGGGGTATGGCTACACCTTC.

This chain joins TRBV2 and TRBJ1-4; possible D gene TRBD1, 6 bases. This CDR3 contains 15 residues. V shed 5 bases and J shed 4 bases, with 14 bases lying between them. The V gene's germline CDR1 is SNHLY and CDR2 FYNNEI. CDR3 loop: CASSRRQVNNEKLFF. DNA for the CDR3: TGTGCCAGCAGTCGTCGACAGGTTAATAATGAAAAACTGTTTTTT.

V usage is TRBV28 and J usage is TRBJ2-1, with D tentatively TRBD2 (5 bases). Germline V gene sequence: CDR1 MDHEN, CDR2 SYDVKM. Trimming removed 3 bases at V and 10 bases at J, with 7 bases between. This CDR3 spans 11 amino acids. This chain's CDR3 is CASSFRGEQFF. In nucleotides, the CDR3 is TGTGCCAGCAGTTTCCGCGGGGAGCAGTTCTTC.

This chain uses TRBV25-1 with TRBJ1-5; 8 bases align to TRBD1. CDR1 and CDR2 (germline): MGHDK, SYGVNS. The CDR3 length is 15 residues. V trimming: 4 bases; J trimming: 4 bases; junction bases outside the gene matches: 6. The CDR3 region has the DNA TGTGCCAGCAGTGCAGGGACAGGAGGGAATCAGCCCCAGCATTTT. As protein: CASSAGTGGNQPQHF.

Regarding this clone: This specimen includes other DNA sequences encoding the same CDR3. This chain joins TRBV5-1 and TRBJ1-1; D is undetermined. The CDR3 runs 14 residues. Per the germline V gene, CDR1 is SGHRS and CDR2 is YFSETQ. Between the trimmed V and J ends, which lost 0 bases and 1 base, there was a span of 7 bases. The CDR3 DNA follows: TGCGCCAGCAGCTTGGAGGGTCGGAACACTGAAGCTTTCTTT. Residues: CASSLEGRNTEAFF.

V usage is TRBV15 and J usage is TRBJ2-3, with TRBD2 matching 9 bases. The germline V gene has CDR1 LNHNV and CDR2 YYDKDF (reference sequence). The CDR3 loop spans 15 amino acids. Trimming at V came to 1 base and at J to 1 base, leaving 0 bases not matched to a gene. The CDR3 region is CATSRGLAGTDTQYF. Written as DNA, the CDR3 is TGTGCCACCAGCAGAGGACTAGCGGGCACAGATACGCAGTATTTT.

This clone has just a few counts. The CDR3 region has the DNA TGTGCCAGCAGCTTAGGGTTGTGGCGGCCGAGCTCCTACGAGCAGTACTTC. This translates into CASSLGLWRPSSYEQYF. The chain has TRBV7-8 and TRBJ2-7; D gene ambiguous. This CDR3 is built from 17 residues. CDR1 is SGHVS, CDR2 FQNEAQ, per germline. The V and J ends lost 1 base and 0 bases respectively, with 16 bases between them. The full variable domain, its missing parts supplied by reference TRBV7-8 and TRBJ2-7, is GAGVSQSPRYKVAKRGQDVALRCDPISGHVSLFWYQQALGQGPEFLTYFQNEAQLDKSGLPSDRFFAERPEGSVSTLKIQRTQQEDSAVYLCASSLGLWRPSSYEQYFGPGTRLTVT.

The chain combines TRBV4-1 with TRBJ2-4, with D perhaps given as TRBD1 or TRBD2 (7 bases each). The germline V and J ends were trimmed by 1 base and 3 bases, with 19 bases remaining between them. The CDR3 consists of 18 residues. The V gene's germline CDR1 is MGHRA and CDR2 YSYEKL. CDR3 nucleotide sequence: TGCGCCAGCAGCCAAGGAGGCAGGGGGAGGGTTGGCAAAAACATTCAGTACTTC. Translating it yields CASSQGGRGRVGKNIQYF.